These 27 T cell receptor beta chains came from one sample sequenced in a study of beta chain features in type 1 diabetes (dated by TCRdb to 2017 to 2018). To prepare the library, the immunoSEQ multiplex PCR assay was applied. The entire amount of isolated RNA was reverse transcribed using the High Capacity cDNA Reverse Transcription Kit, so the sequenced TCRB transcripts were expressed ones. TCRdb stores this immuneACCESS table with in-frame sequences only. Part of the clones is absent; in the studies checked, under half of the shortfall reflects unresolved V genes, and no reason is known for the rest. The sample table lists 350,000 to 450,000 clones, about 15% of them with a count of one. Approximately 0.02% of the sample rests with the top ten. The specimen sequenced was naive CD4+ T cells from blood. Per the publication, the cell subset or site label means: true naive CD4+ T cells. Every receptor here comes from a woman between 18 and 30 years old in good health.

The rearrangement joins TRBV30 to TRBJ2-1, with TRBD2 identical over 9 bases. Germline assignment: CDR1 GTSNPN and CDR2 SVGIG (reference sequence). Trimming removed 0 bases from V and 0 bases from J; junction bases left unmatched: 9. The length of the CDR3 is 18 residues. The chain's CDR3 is CAWSVVEREAPSYNEQFF. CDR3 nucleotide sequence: TGTGCCTGGAGTGTAGTGGAGCGGGAGGCCCCCTCCTACAATGAGCAGTTCTTC.

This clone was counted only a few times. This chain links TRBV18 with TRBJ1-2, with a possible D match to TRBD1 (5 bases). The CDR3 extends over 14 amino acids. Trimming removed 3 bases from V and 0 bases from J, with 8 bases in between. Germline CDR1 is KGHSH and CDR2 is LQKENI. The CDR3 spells CASSPETANYGYTF. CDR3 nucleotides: TGTGCCAGCTCACCGGAGACAGCTAACTATGGCTACACCTTC.

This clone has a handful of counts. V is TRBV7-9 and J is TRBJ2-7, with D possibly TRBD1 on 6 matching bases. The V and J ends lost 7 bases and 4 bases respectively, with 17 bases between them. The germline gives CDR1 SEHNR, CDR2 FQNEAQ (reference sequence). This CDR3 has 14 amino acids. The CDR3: CASTFGRGKYEQYF. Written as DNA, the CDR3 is TGTGCCAGCACCTTTGGTAGGGGGAAATACGAGCAGTACTTC.

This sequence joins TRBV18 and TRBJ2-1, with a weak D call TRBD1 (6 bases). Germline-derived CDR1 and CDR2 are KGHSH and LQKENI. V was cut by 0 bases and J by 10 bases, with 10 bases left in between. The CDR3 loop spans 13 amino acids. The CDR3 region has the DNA TGTGCCAGCTCACCACCAGGACAGTGGGAGCAGTTCTTC. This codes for CASSPPGQWEQFF.

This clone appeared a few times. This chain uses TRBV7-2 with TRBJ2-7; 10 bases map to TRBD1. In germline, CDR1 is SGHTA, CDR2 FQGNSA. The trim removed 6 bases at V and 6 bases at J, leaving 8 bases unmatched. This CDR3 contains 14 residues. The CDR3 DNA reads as TGTGCCAGCAGTCCCGGGACAGGGGCTCTCGAGCAGTACTTC. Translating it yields CASSPGTGALEQYF.

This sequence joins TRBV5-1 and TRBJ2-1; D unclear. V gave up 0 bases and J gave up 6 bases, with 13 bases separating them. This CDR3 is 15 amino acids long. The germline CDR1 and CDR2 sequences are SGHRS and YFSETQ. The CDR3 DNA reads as TGCGCCAGCAGCTTGGGAGCCCTAGAAGTCAATGAGCAGTTCTTC. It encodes CASSLGALEVNEQFF.

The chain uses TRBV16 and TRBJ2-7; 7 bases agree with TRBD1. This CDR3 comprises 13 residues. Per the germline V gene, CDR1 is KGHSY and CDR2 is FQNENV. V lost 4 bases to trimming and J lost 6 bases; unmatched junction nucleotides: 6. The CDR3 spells CASSPIQGTEQYF. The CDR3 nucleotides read TGTGCCAGCAGCCCGATACAGGGGACCGAGCAGTACTTC.

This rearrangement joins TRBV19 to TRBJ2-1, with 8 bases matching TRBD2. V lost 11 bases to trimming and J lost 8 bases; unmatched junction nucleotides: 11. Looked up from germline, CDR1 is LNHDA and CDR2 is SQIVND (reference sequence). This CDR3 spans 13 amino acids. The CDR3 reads CASTRSGIDEQFF. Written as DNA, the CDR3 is TGTGCCTCAACCCGTAGCGGGATCGATGAGCAGTTCTTC.

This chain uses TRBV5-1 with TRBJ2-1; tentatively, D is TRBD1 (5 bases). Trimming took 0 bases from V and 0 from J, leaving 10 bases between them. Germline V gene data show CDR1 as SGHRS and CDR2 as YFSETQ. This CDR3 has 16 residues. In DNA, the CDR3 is TGCGCCAGCAGCTTGGGGGGCGCGGTCTCCTACAATGAGCAGTTCTTC. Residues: CASSLGGAVSYNEQFF.

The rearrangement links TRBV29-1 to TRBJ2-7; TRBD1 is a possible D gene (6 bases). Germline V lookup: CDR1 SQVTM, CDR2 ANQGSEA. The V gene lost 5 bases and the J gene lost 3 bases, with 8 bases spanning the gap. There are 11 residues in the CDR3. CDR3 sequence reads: CSVTGIYEQYF. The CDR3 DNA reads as TGCAGCGTTACAGGGATCTACGAGCAGTACTTC.

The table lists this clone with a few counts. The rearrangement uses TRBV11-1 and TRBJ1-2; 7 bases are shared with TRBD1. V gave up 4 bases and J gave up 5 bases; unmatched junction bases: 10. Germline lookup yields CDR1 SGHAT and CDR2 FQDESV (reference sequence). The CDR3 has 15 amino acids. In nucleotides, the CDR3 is TGTGCCAGCAGCTCAACACCGACAGGGAGATATGGCTACACCTTC. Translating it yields CASSSTPTGRYGYTF.

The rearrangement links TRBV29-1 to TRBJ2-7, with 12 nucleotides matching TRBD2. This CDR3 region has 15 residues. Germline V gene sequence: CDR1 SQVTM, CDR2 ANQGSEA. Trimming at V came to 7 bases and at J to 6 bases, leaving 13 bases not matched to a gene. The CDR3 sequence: CSARGLAGSVGEQYF. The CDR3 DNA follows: TGCAGCGCCCGAGGACTAGCGGGATCAGTAGGCGAGCAGTACTTC.

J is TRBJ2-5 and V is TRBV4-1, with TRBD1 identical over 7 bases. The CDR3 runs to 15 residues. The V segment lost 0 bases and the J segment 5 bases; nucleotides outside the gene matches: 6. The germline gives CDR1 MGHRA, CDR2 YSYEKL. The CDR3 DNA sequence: TGCGCCAGCAGCCAAGATGGCACAGGGGAGGAGACCCAGTACTTC. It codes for CASSQDGTGEETQYF.

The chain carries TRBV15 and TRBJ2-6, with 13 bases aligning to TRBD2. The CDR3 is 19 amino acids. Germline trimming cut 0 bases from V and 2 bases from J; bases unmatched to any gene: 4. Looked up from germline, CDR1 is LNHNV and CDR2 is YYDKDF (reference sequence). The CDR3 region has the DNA TGTGCCACCAGCAGAGAACCACTAGCGGGAGGGGCTGGGGCCAACGTCCTGACTTTC. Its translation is CATSREPLAGGAGANVLTF.

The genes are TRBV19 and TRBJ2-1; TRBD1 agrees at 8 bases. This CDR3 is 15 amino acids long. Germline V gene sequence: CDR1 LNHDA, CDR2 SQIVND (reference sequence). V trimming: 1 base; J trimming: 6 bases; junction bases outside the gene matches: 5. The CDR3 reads CASSIGTGSTNEQFF. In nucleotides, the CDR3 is TGTGCCAGTAGTATAGGGACAGGGAGTACCAATGAGCAGTTCTTC.

The CDR3 nucleotides are TGTGCCAGCAGTTTAACGGGAGTAATAGACGAGCAGTACTTC. Translating it yields CASSLTGVIDEQYF. This rearrangement joins TRBV28 to TRBJ2-7; TRBD2 is a possible D gene (6 bases). V gave up 2 bases and J gave up 5 bases, with 13 bases separating them. The CDR3 runs to 14 residues. The germline CDR1 and CDR2 sequences are MDHEN and SYDVKM.

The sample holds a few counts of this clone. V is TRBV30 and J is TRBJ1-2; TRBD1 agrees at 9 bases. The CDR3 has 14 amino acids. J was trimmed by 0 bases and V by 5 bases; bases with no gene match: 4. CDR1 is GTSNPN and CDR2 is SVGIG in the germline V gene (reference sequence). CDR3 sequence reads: CAWGQGFTNYGYTF. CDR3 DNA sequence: TGTGCCTGGGGACAGGGGTTTACTAACTATGGCTACACCTTC.

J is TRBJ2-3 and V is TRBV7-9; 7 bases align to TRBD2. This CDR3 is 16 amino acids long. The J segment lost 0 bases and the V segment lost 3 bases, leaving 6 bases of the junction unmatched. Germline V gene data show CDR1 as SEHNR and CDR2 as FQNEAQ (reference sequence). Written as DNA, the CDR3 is TGTGCCAGCAGCTTTCTGGCGGGAGAGAGCACAGATACGCAGTATTTT. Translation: CASSFLAGESTDTQYF.

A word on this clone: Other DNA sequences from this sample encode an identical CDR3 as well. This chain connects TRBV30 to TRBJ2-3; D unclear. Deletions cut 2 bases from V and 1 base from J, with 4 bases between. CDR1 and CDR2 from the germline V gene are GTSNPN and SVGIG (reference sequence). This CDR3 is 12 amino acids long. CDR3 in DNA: TGTGCCTGGAGTACAGGCACAGATACGCAGTATTTT. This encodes CAWSTGTDTQYF. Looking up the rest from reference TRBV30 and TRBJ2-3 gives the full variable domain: SQTIHQWPATLVQPVGSPLSLECTVEGTSNPNLYWYRQAAGRGLQLLFYSVGIGQISSEVPQNLSASRPQDRQFILSSKKLLLSDSGFYLCAWSTGTDTQYFGPGTRLTVL.

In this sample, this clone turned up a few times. The CDR3 sequence is CASSPGQPTDTQYF. The CDR3 DNA reads TGTGCCAGCTCACCGGGACAGCCCACAGATACGCAGTATTTT. The J gene is TRBJ2-3, the V gene TRBV18; 7 bases fit TRBD1. V lost 3 bases to trimming and J lost 2 bases; unmatched junction nucleotides: 2. Germline CDR1 is KGHSH and CDR2 is LQKENI. The CDR3 has 14 amino acids. The full variable domain, with the rest looked up from reference TRBV18 and TRBJ2-3, is NAGVMQNPRHLVRRRGQEARLRCSPMKGHSHVYWYRQLPEEGLKFMVYLQKENIIDESGMPKERFSAEFPKEGPSILRIQQVVRGDSAAYFCASSPGQPTDTQYFGPGTRLTVL.

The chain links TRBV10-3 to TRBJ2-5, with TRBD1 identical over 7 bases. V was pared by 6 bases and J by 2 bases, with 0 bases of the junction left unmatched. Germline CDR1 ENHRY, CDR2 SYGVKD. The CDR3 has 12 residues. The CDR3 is CAIRGQQETQYF. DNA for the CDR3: TGTGCCATCAGGGGACAGCAAGAGACCCAGTACTTC.

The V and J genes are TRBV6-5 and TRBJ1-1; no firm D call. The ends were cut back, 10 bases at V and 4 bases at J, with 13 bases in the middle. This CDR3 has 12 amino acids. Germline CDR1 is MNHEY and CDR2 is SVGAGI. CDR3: CAIGGRSTEAFF. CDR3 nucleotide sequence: TGTGCCATTGGCGGGAGGAGCACTGAAGCTTTCTTT.

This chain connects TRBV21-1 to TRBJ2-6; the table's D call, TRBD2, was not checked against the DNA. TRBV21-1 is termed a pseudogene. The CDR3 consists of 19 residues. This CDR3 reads CASSPEVTSGRSGANVLTF. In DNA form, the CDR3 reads TGTGCCAGCAGTCCTGAAGTGACTAGCGGACGCTCTGGGGCCAACGTCCTGACTTTC.

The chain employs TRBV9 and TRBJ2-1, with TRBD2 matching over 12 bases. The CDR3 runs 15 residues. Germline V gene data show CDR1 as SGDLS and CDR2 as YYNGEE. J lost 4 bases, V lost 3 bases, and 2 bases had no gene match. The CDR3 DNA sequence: TGTGCCAGCAGCGCTAGCGGGAGGGCATACAATGAGCAGTTCTTC. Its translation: CASSASGRAYNEQFF.

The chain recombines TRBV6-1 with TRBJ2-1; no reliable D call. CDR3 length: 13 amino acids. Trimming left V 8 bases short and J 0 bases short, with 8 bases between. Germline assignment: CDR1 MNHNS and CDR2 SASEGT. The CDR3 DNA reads TGTGCCAGCCTAACGGTCTCCTACAATGAGCAGTTCTTC. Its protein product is CASLTVSYNEQFF.

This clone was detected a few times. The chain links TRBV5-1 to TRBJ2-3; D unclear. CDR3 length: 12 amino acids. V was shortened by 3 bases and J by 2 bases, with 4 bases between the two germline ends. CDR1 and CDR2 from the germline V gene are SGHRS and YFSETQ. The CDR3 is CASSSNTDTQYF. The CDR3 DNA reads TGCGCCAGCAGCTCAAACACAGATACGCAGTATTTT.

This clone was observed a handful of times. CDR3 sequence: CASSQGLEHYEQYF. In DNA form, the CDR3 reads TGTGCCAGCAGCCAAGGCTTGGAGCACTACGAGCAGTACTTC. The rearrangement joins TRBV14 to TRBJ2-7; D call uncertain. The CDR3 is 14 residues long. V was shortened by 1 base and J by 3 bases, with 10 bases between the two germline ends. Germline CDR1 reads SGHDN; CDR2 reads FVKESK.